These 14 T cell receptor beta chains were sequenced from one sample in a study of blood T cells in healthy people across ages (dated by TCRdb to between 2014 and 2017). The library was built by means of 5' RACE. The reads were generated on an Illumina HiSeq 2500. A second PCR of about 7 to 12 cycles was run with a J-beta primer mix and a sample-barcoded 5' primer. TCRdb took the public reads, trimmed them with fastp at Q25, ran MiXCR for clone calling and kept in-frame beta chains. Records with the same CDR3 protein are collapsed into one entry carrying the most frequent genes and DNA. The sample table contains hundreds of thousands of distinct CDR3 sequences; only one count was recorded for around 54% of them. Over 30% of the sample belongs to the ten largest clones. The sample taken for sequencing was blood. The receptors were sampled from a man between 60 and 70 years old in good health.

The rearrangement uses TRBV7-9 and TRBJ2-7; TRBD1 agrees at 8 bases. This CDR3 has 15 amino acids. Trimming took 3 bases from V and 9 from J; bases not matched to a gene: 13. Germline-derived CDR1 and CDR2 are SEHNR and FQNEAQ (reference sequence). This CDR3 reads CASSFTGTGRRGQYF. The CDR3 DNA reads TGTGCCAGCAGCTTCACCGGGACAGGCCGCCGCGGGCAGTACTTC.

V is TRBV10-3 and J is TRBJ2-1; 12 nucleotides line up with TRBD2. CDR1 and CDR2 from the germline V gene are ENHRY and SYGVKD. The CDR3 sequence is 14 residues long. The V segment lost 7 bases and the J segment 7 bases; nucleotides outside the gene matches: 5. CDR3 in DNA: TGTGCCATCACGGCTAGCGGGGGGGGTAATGAGCAGTTCTTC. Translating gives CAITASGGGNEQFF.

This clonotype is a singleton in its sample. V and J are TRBV4-1 and TRBJ2-2, with a possible D match to TRBD2 (6 bases). This CDR3 is 14 amino acids long. CDR1 is MGHRA, CDR2 YSYEKL, per germline. V lost 5 bases to trimming and J lost 14 bases, with 21 bases between them. The CDR3: CASSSSGTPFGLFF. For the CDR3, the DNA is TGCGCCAGCAGCTCCTCCGGGACTCCCTTCGGCCTGTTTTTT.

The DNA for the CDR3 is TGTGCCAGCAGCCCCCCCCCGCAGAGACTCGGCACAGATACGCAGTATTTT. This translates into CASSPPPQRLGTDTQYF. The chain joins TRBV5-8 to TRBJ2-3, with D unresolved. Germline lookup yields CDR1 SGHTS and CDR2 YDEGEE. V was pared by 4 bases and J by 1 base, with 19 bases between. The CDR3 runs 17 residues.

The V call is TRBV18, the J call TRBJ1-5; no clear D gene. CDR3 length: 15 residues. Trimming removed 3 bases at V and 1 base at J, with 10 bases between. Germline-derived CDR1 and CDR2 are KGHSH and LQKENI. The CDR3 DNA sequence: TGTGCCAGCTCACCTACCCATCCAAGCAATCAGCCCCAGCATTTT. It yields the protein CASSPTHPSNQPQHF.

V usage is TRBV7-9 and J usage is TRBJ2-1; D might be TRBD2 (6 bases). The germline gives CDR1 SEHNR, CDR2 FQNEAQ (reference sequence). The CDR3 is 12 amino acids. Trimming pared 7 bases from V and 4 bases from J, leaving 8 bases between. The CDR3 is CASKGTYNEQFF. CDR3 DNA: TGTGCCAGCAAGGGGACTTACAATGAGCAGTTCTTC.

The chain uses TRBV10-3 and TRBJ1-6, with 10 bases matching TRBD1. The CDR3 totals 14 residues. Germline CDR1 is ENHRY and CDR2 is SYGVKD. J gave up 9 bases and V 6 bases, and 5 bases lay outside the gene matches. The DNA of the CDR3 is TGTGCCATCAGGGACGGACAGGGGGTTTCACCCCTCCACTTT. This gives the protein CAIRDGQGVSPLHF.

The V call is TRBV4-2, the J call TRBJ2-1; D call uncertain. Between the trimmed V and J ends, which lost 3 bases and 4 bases, there was a span of 10 bases. The CDR3 covers 14 residues. In germline, CDR1 is LGHNA, CDR2 YNFKEQ. In DNA form, the CDR3 reads TGTGCCAGCAGCCATACCTCGACATACAATGAGCAGTTCTTC. Its translation: CASSHTSTYNEQFF.

The chain is built from TRBV6-6 and TRBJ1-4; no clear D. V shed 5 bases and J shed 8 bases, with 15 bases lying between them. Looked up from germline, CDR1 is MNHNY and CDR2 is SVGAGI (reference sequence). The CDR3 contains 14 residues. CDR3 sequence reads: CASSPPILKEKLFF. The CDR3 DNA sequence: TGTGCCAGCAGTCCTCCCATTCTGAAGGAAAAACTGTTTTTT.

The gene calls are TRBV6-5 and TRBJ2-7; TRBD1 matches 8 bases. From germline, CDR1 is MNHEY and CDR2 SVGAGI. The V segment lost 6 bases and the J segment 6 bases; nucleotides outside the gene matches: 13. The CDR3 spans 15 residues. The DNA for the CDR3 is TGTGCCAGCAGCAGGACAGGGATCGGGCCGGGCGAGCAGTACTTC. The encoded protein is CASSRTGIGPGEQYF.

This clonotype was counted a few times. The V and J genes are TRBV25-1 and TRBJ2-3, with 9 nucleotides matching TRBD1. Unmatched junction bases numbered 6, after V lost 2 bases and J lost 6 bases. The CDR3 totals 15 residues. Per the germline V gene, CDR1 is MGHDK and CDR2 is SYGVNS. CDR3 in amino acids: CASSELQGAGDTQYF. The CDR3 nucleotides read TGTGCCAGCAGTGAACTACAGGGGGCCGGGGATACGCAGTATTTT.

This clonotype was seen only a few times. This chain connects TRBV7-2 to TRBJ2-1; 12 nucleotides line up with TRBD1. Germline assignment: CDR1 SGHTA and CDR2 FQGNSA. The V segment lost 4 bases and the J segment 5 bases; nucleotides outside the gene matches: 3. The length of the CDR3 is 15 residues. In DNA form, the CDR3 reads TGTGCCAGCAGCTCCCGGGACAGGGGGCACAATGAGCAGTTCTTC. Its translation is CASSSRDRGHNEQFF.

CDR3 in amino acids: CSAREVLNQETQYF. CDR3 DNA sequence: TGCAGTGCTAGAGAAGTACTCAACCAAGAGACCCAGTACTTC. The V call is TRBV20-1, the J call TRBJ2-5; no clear D gene. This CDR3 is built from 14 residues. Trimming pared 0 bases from V and 0 bases from J, leaving 8 bases between. The germline V gene encodes CDR1 DFQATT and CDR2 SNEGSKA (reference sequence).

This clonotype is a singleton in its sample. This chain joins TRBV5-1 and TRBJ2-5, with D possibly matching TRBD1 (6 bases). The CDR3 is made up of 15 amino acids. Germline lookup yields CDR1 SGHRS and CDR2 YFSETQ. The V and J ends lost 5 bases and 3 bases respectively, with 17 bases between them. CDR3 residues: CASSSAGTSKETQYF. The CDR3 nucleotides are TGCGCCAGCAGTTCTGCCGGGACATCCAAAGAGACCCAGTACTTC.